The next 21 T cell receptor beta chains were all read from a single sample in a study of blood T cell repertoires in COVID-19. Sequenced by immunoSEQ multiplex PCR; TCRdb stores in-frame clones only, minus some. This table has 250,000 to 300,000 clones, 70% to 90% appearing once. The specimen sequenced was peripheral blood. Receptor source: a woman aged 70-85 years with acute or convalescent COVID-19.

The genes are TRBV9 and TRBJ2-5, with TRBD2 matching over 10 bases. The CDR3 runs to 15 residues. CDR1 is SGDLS, CDR2 YYNGEE, per germline. Losses at the gene ends were 4 bases for V and 6 bases for J; bases not matched to a gene: 9. CDR3 DNA sequence: TGTGCCAGCAGCCCCTCCGGGACTAGCGTGAAGACCCAGTACTTC. This codes for CASSPSGTSVKTQYF.

The chain employs TRBV12-3 or TRBV12-4 and TRBJ2-4, with D perhaps TRBD1 (6 bases). There are 13 residues in the CDR3. V shed 7 bases and J shed 6 bases, with 13 bases lying between them. CDR3 in DNA: TGTGCCAGCACTTCCTCGGACAGAAACATTCAGTACTTC. As protein: CASTSSDRNIQYF.

V gene TRBV11-2 combines with J gene TRBJ1-1; no definite D call. V shed 7 bases and J shed 0 bases, with 12 bases lying between them. Germline V gene lookup returns CDR1 SGHAT and CDR2 FQNNGV. The CDR3 totals 14 residues. CDR3 nucleotides: TGTGCCAGCACCCGAGGTCGGGTGAACACTGAAGCTTTCTTT. This gives the protein CASTRGRVNTEAFF.

The rearrangement uses TRBV5-4 and TRBJ2-1; TRBD2 is a possible D gene (7 bases). This CDR3 is built from 15 residues. Trimming stripped 1 base from V and 6 bases from J, with 14 bases between. Germline loops: CDR1 SGHNT, CDR2 YYREEE (reference sequence). The CDR3 protein is CASSLRGGALNEQFF. The CDR3 DNA follows: TGTGCCAGCAGCTTGAGGGGGGGGGCCCTCAATGAGCAGTTCTTC.

The gene calls are TRBV5-1 and TRBJ2-7; TRBD2 agrees at 9 bases. Germline CDR1 reads SGHRS; CDR2 reads YFSETQ. V was pared by 4 bases and J by 5 bases, with 7 bases of the junction left unmatched. This CDR3 has 14 amino acids. The CDR3 here is CASSRSGGVDEQYF. In DNA, the CDR3 is TGCGCCAGCAGCCGTAGCGGGGGAGTCGACGAGCAGTACTTC.

The chain links TRBV6-5 to TRBJ1-2; possible D gene TRBD1, 5 bases. The CDR3 is made up of 13 amino acids. From germline, CDR1 is MNHEY and CDR2 SVGAGI. Deletions cut 8 bases from V and 0 bases from J, with 10 bases between. The CDR3 reads CASQQDANYGYTF. The CDR3 DNA reads TGTGCCAGCCAACAGGACGCTAACTATGGCTACACCTTC.

This clone is a singleton in its sample. The rearrangement links TRBV19 to TRBJ2-7, with 9 bases aligning to TRBD1. Germline values: CDR1 LNHDA, CDR2 SQIVND (reference sequence). The CDR3 runs 16 residues. J lost 3 bases, V lost 3 bases, and 9 bases had no gene match. The CDR3 region is CASSIRPGTGLYEQYF. The CDR3 DNA sequence: TGTGCCAGTAGTATCAGGCCCGGGACAGGGCTCTACGAGCAGTACTTC.

This chain connects TRBV18 to TRBJ1-2, with D unclear. CDR3 length equals 20 residues. The V gene's germline CDR1 is KGHSH and CDR2 LQKENI. V lost 3 bases and J lost 2, with 28 bases in between. As DNA, the CDR3 is TGTGCCAGCTCACCCCTACCCGTCACGGTCACCTCGAGGGAGAACTATGGCTACACCTTC. It specifies CASSPLPVTVTSRENYGYTF.

The chain is built from TRBV18 and TRBJ2-5, with TRBD1 matching over 9 bases. V lost 3 bases, J lost 5 bases, and 4 bases stayed unmatched. Germline CDR1 and CDR2: KGHSH and LQKENI. This CDR3 spans 14 amino acids. CDR3: CASSPDRGGETQYF. The CDR3 coding sequence is TGTGCCAGCTCACCGGACAGGGGCGGGGAGACCCAGTACTTC.

CDR3 nucleotides: TGTGCCAGCAGCTTGGGCGCAGGTCTCACTAGGCCCCTCCACTTT. Residues: CASSLGAGLTRPLHF. The rearrangement links TRBV5-6 to TRBJ1-6; D gene unclear. Germline V gene lookup returns CDR1 SGHDT and CDR2 YYEEEE. V lost 0 bases to trimming and J lost 13 bases, with 17 bases between them. The CDR3 covers 15 residues.

This rearrangement joins TRBV5-1 to TRBJ1-1; possibly TRBD1 for D (6 bases). Germline assignment: CDR1 SGHRS and CDR2 YFSETQ. The CDR3 totals 16 residues. Trimming took off 4 bases at V and 0 bases at J, with 16 bases between the two ends. The CDR3 bases are TGCGCCAGCAGCCAAGCGGGGGCCGGGGTGAACACTGAAGCTTTCTTT. Translation gives CASSQAGAGVNTEAFF.

The rearrangement links TRBV12-5 to TRBJ2-2, with 9 bases lining up with TRBD1. Losses at the gene ends were 3 bases for V and 5 bases for J; bases not matched to a gene: 10. The germline CDR1 and CDR2 sequences are LGHNT and FRNRAP. CDR3 length: 17 residues. The CDR3 is CASGLARDRVVTGELFF. DNA for the CDR3: TGTGCTAGTGGTTTAGCCCGGGACAGGGTTGTAACCGGGGAGCTGTTTTTT.

The chain couples TRBV6-2 or TRBV6-3 to TRBJ1-5; D perhaps matches TRBD1 (6 bases). The V gene's germline CDR1 is MNHEY and CDR2 SVGEGT. CDR3 length equals 15 residues. Trimming removed 4 bases at V and 3 bases at J, with 13 bases between. CDR3 protein: CASSWGQSANQPQHF. CDR3 nucleotides: TGTGCCAGCAGTTGGGGGCAGTCCGCCAATCAGCCCCAGCATTTT.

The V call is TRBV11-2, the J call TRBJ1-1; D is undetermined. CDR3 length: 14 residues. The germline V gene encodes CDR1 SGHAT and CDR2 FQNNGV. Trimming shortened V by 2 bases and J by 1 base, and 8 bases separated the two germline ends. The CDR3: CASSLSTANTEAFF. The CDR3 nucleotides are TGTGCCAGCAGCTTAAGCACAGCGAACACTGAAGCTTTCTTT.

This chain uses TRBV30 with TRBJ1-1, with a possible D match to TRBD1 (6 bases). With 4 bases removed from V and 2 bases from J, the gap between germline ends came to 14 bases. CDR3 size: 14 residues. Germline CDR1 and CDR2: GTSNPN and SVGIG (reference sequence). The CDR3 DNA reads TGTGCCTGGACGGACAGTACAATAAACACTGAAGCTTTCTTT. Its protein is CAWTDSTINTEAFF.

J is TRBJ2-5 and V is TRBV19, with D perhaps TRBD2 (5 bases). Trimming pared 5 bases from V and 3 bases from J, leaving 13 bases between. The CDR3 covers 14 residues. Germline CDR1 LNHDA, CDR2 SQIVND (reference sequence). CDR3 sequence reads: CASSSSGGKETQYF. The CDR3 DNA follows: TGTGCCAGTAGTTCATCCGGAGGAAAAGAGACCCAGTACTTC.

The V gene is TRBV5-1, the J gene TRBJ1-1; D gene ambiguous. Germline lookup yields CDR1 SGHRS and CDR2 YFSETQ. The V end was cut by 1 base, the J end by 4 bases, with 8 bases between. CDR3 length: 13 amino acids. This CDR3 is CASSLLEGTEAFF. In DNA form, the CDR3 reads TGCGCCAGCAGCTTGTTGGAGGGCACTGAAGCTTTCTTT.

The chain combines TRBV18 with TRBJ2-4; TRBD2 matches 13 bases. Germline V gene sequence: CDR1 KGHSH, CDR2 LQKENI. The CDR3 has 16 amino acids. The V and J ends lost 3 bases and 8 bases, in that order; junction bases with no gene match: 7. The CDR3 DNA reads TGTGCCAGCTCACCGGGACTAGCGGGGTTCGGGGACATTCAGTACTTC. This sequence encodes CASSPGLAGFGDIQYF.

The chain links TRBV6-5 to TRBJ2-7, with D tentatively TRBD1 (8 bases). The CDR3 extends over 15 amino acids. Trimming removed 2 bases from V and 1 base from J, with 12 bases in between. Germline values: CDR1 MNHEY, CDR2 SVGAGI. As DNA, the CDR3 is TGTGCCAGCAGTTACGTACAGGGGGGGTCCTACGAGCAGTACTTC. Translation: CASSYVQGGSYEQYF.

The chain links TRBV4-2 to TRBJ2-3, with 7 nucleotides matching TRBD1. The J segment lost 3 bases and the V segment lost 8 bases, leaving 5 bases of the junction unmatched. This CDR3 region has 13 residues. The germline V gene encodes CDR1 LGHNA and CDR2 YNFKEQ. CDR3 bases: TGTGCCAGCCATCACAGGGGAACAGATACGCAGTATTTT. This translates into CASHHRGTDTQYF.

This clone was picked up one time. The chain links TRBV28 to TRBJ1-2; D is possibly TRBD1 (5 bases). This CDR3 comprises 13 residues. Germline-derived CDR1 and CDR2 are MDHEN and SYDVKM. V lost 4 bases and J lost 6, with 12 bases in between. For the CDR3, the DNA is TGTGCCAGCAGTTCCACAGGTCTTAATGGCTACACCTTC. This encodes CASSSTGLNGYTF.